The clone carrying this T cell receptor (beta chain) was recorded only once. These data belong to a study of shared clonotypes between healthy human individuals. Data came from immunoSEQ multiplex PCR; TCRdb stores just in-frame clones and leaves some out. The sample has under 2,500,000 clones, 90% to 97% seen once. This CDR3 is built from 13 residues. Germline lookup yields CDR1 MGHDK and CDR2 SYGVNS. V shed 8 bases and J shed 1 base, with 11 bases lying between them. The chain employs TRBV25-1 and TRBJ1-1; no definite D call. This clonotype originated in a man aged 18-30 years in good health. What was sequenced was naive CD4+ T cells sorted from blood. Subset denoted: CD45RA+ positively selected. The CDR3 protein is CASQMLGNTEAFF. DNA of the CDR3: TGTGCCAGCCAAATGTTGGGGAACACTGAAGCTTTCTTT.